These 10 T cell receptor beta chains originate from one sample sequenced in a study of OX40 agonist ivuxolimab in advanced cancers. The repertoire was sequenced with immunoSEQ multiplex PCR; TCRdb's copy has only in-frame clones and lacks some. The sample consists of about 81,000 clones, roughly 91% of them appearing once. The source was CD4+ or CD8+ T cells sorted from blood, collected in a trial of the OX40 agonist ivuxolimab. These receptors all stem from an adult with an advanced solid tumor such as melanoma, head and neck, liver or kidney cancer.

V and J are TRBV11-2 and TRBJ1-1, with 10 bases fitting TRBD1. There are 15 residues in the CDR3. Per the germline V gene, CDR1 is SGHAT and CDR2 is FQNNGV. Germline trimming cut 5 bases from V and 4 bases from J; bases unmatched to any gene: 7. The CDR3 bases are TGTGCCAGCAGCCCCCGGGACAGGGGTATCACTGAAGCTTTCTTT. It specifies CASSPRDRGITEAFF.

Only one count was recorded for this clone. CDR3 DNA sequence: TGTGCCAGTAGTATAGGTAGAGGGATATTCTACGAGCAGTACTTC. It yields the protein CASSIGRGIFYEQYF. The chain employs TRBV19 and TRBJ2-7; D is perhaps TRBD2 (5 bases). CDR1 is LNHDA, CDR2 SQIVND, per germline (reference sequence). V lost 1 base and J 3 bases, leaving 13 bases between the germline ends. The CDR3 has 15 residues. The whole variable domain, remainder taken from reference TRBV19 and TRBJ2-7, is DGGITQSPKYLFRKEGQNVTLSCEQNLNHDAMYWYRQDPGQGLRLIYYSQIVNDFQKGDIAEGYSVSREKKESFPLTVTSAQKNPTAFYLCASSIGRGIFYEQYFGPGTRLTVT.

The gene calls are TRBV27 and TRBJ2-7; the match to TRBD2 covers 7 bases. The V gene end was trimmed by 3 bases and the J gene end by 5 bases; junction bases not matched to a gene: 10. This CDR3 region has 15 residues. Germline CDR1 is MNHEY and CDR2 is SMNVEV (reference sequence). This CDR3 reads CASSLTRGRTDEQYF. CDR3 bases: TGTGCCAGCAGTTTGACTCGCGGGAGAACCGACGAGCAGTACTTC.

The chain uses TRBV5-1 and TRBJ1-2, with 11 bases that match TRBD1. There are 13 residues in the CDR3. Germline assignment: CDR1 SGHRS and CDR2 YFSETQ. V lost 3 bases to trimming and J lost 7 bases; unmatched junction nucleotides: 2. This CDR3 reads CASSSDRGLGYTF. CDR3 coding DNA: TGCGCCAGCAGCTCGGACAGGGGGCTTGGCTACACCTTC.

The chain employs TRBV2 and TRBJ1-1; tentatively, D is TRBD1 (6 bases). Deletions cut 6 bases from V and 1 base from J, with 18 bases between. CDR3 length equals 16 residues. Germline lookup yields CDR1 SNHLY and CDR2 FYNNEI. DNA of the CDR3: TGTGCCAGCAGACCCTCCCCGGGGGCAGGGAACACTGAAGCTTTCTTT. Protein sequence: CASRPSPGAGNTEAFF. Variable domain in full (rest from reference TRBV2 and TRBJ1-1): EPEVTQTPSHQVTQMGQEVILRCVPISNHLYFYWYRQILGQKVEFLVSFYNNEISEKSEIFDDQFSVERPDGSNFTLKIRSTKLEDSAMYFCASRPSPGAGNTEAFFGQGTRLTVV.

The chain uses TRBV28 and TRBJ1-1, with D possibly being TRBD1 (6 bases). The CDR3 is 15 residues long. The V and J ends lost 1 base and 4 bases respectively, with 13 bases between them. Germline V lookup: CDR1 MDHEN, CDR2 SYDVKM. The CDR3, as DNA: TGTGCCAGCAGTTTATCTACAGGGTTGGGCACTGAAGCTTTCTTT. Its translation is CASSLSTGLGTEAFF.

This clone is a singleton in its sample. V usage is TRBV13 and J usage is TRBJ2-1; 9 nucleotides align to TRBD2. The CDR3 consists of 16 residues. After removal of 5 bases from V and 7 bases from J, the junction contained 12 bases not matched to a gene. The germline V gene encodes CDR1 PRHDT and CDR2 FYEKMQ (reference sequence). The CDR3 region has the DNA TGTGCCAGCAGCCTTATAGCGGGAGTTCGGAAGAATGAGCAGTTCTTC. It specifies CASSLIAGVRKNEQFF.

V gene TRBV4-1 combines with J gene TRBJ2-7; 8 positions agree with TRBD2. Trimming at V came to 1 base and at J to 2 bases, leaving 7 bases not matched to a gene. In germline, CDR1 is MGHRA, CDR2 YSYEKL. CDR3 length equals 16 residues. The CDR3 spells CASSQAVSGGTYEQYF. CDR3 nucleotide sequence: TGCGCCAGCAGCCAAGCGGTAAGCGGGGGTACCTACGAGCAGTACTTC.

The chain uses TRBV5-6 and TRBJ1-1; D gene ambiguous. CDR3 length: 12 residues. The ends were cut back, 0 bases at V and 7 bases at J, with 7 bases in the middle. The germline gives CDR1 SGHDT, CDR2 YYEEEE. In DNA form, the CDR3 reads TGTGCCAGCAGCTTGGATTGGAATGAAGCTTTCTTT. It encodes CASSLDWNEAFF.

This rearrangement joins TRBV29-1 to TRBJ2-7; 7 bases agree with TRBD1. The CDR3 covers 13 residues. V gave up 0 bases and J gave up 3 bases; unmatched junction bases: 2. The germline gives CDR1 SQVTM, CDR2 ANQGSEA. Here the CDR3 reads CSVEDTGDYEQYF. The CDR3 coding sequence is TGCAGCGTTGAAGATACAGGGGACTACGAGCAGTACTTC.